The 17 T cell receptor beta chains below all came from one sample that was sequenced in a study of blood T cells in healthy people across ages. It was with a sample-barcoded 5' primer and a J-beta primer mix that a second PCR of roughly 6 to 11 cycles was run. TCRdb fed the 5' RACE reads into MiXCR, producing one record per CDR3 protein. The data show about 1.7 million distinct CDR3 sequences, roughly 30% seen once. What was sequenced was blood. Source of these receptors: a woman aged 30 to 39 in good health.

The chain couples TRBV6-1 to TRBJ2-5; 8 bases align to TRBD1. The DNA end favors TRBJ2-4, so the J call may be wrong. Germline CDR1 is MNHNS and CDR2 is SASEGT. The CDR3 totals 13 residues. The DNA of the CDR3 is TGTGCCAGCAGTGAGGACAGGGTGGACATTCAGTACTTC. Translation: CASSEDRVDIQYF.

The chain joins TRBV7-2 to TRBJ1-2; 10 bases line up with TRBD1. Germline-derived CDR1 and CDR2 are SGHTA and FQGNSA. The V and J ends lost 7 bases and 5 bases, in that order; junction bases with no gene match: 7. CDR3 length: 14 residues. For the CDR3, the DNA is TGTGCCAGCACCCTCGGGACAGGGGCGTATGGCTACACCTTC. Translated, it gives CASTLGTGAYGYTF.

This clonotype has only a few counts. V gene TRBV20-1 combines with J gene TRBJ2-3; D is uncertain. Per germline, CDR1 DFQATT and CDR2 SNEGSKA (reference sequence). The CDR3 runs 13 residues. V was cut by 0 bases and J by 4 bases, with 8 bases left in between. CDR3 loop: CSARDPAPDTQYF. CDR3 nucleotides: TGCAGTGCTAGAGATCCGGCGCCAGATACGCAGTATTTT.

This clonotype was observed a handful of times. The V and J genes are TRBV20-1 and TRBJ2-1; possibly TRBD1 or TRBD2 for D (5 bases each). This CDR3 spans 11 amino acids. Per germline, CDR1 DFQATT and CDR2 SNEGSKA (reference sequence). The V and J ends lost 7 bases and 9 bases respectively, with 13 bases between them. For the CDR3, the DNA is TGCAGTGAAGTAGTGAGGGGTGAGCAGTTCTTC. This gives the protein CSEVVRGEQFF.

This clonotype turned up a few times. CDR3 sequence reads: CAISTTGRATEAFF. CDR3 nucleotides: TGTGCCATCAGTACGACAGGCAGGGCCACTGAAGCTTTCTTT. The chain uses TRBV10-3 and TRBJ1-1, with D tentatively TRBD1 (6 bases). CDR1 is ENHRY and CDR2 is SYGVKD in the germline V gene. The CDR3 has 14 residues. V lost 5 bases and J lost 4, with 14 bases in between.

V usage is TRBV29-1 and J usage is TRBJ1-5; tentative D call: TRBD1 (5 bases). Germline CDR1 and CDR2: SQVTM and ANQGSEA. Between the trimmed V and J ends, which lost 4 bases and 7 bases, there was a span of 14 bases. The CDR3 is 13 amino acids. CDR3 coding DNA: TGCAGCGTTGGGGCAGGGCTGTGGCAGCCCCAGCATTTT. Protein sequence: CSVGAGLWQPQHF.

This clonotype was detected only once. One base away lies a much larger clone, so this may be a sequencing read error. Likely a read error: the CDR3 ends without its conserved phenylalanine or tryptophan. The chain joins TRBV5-1 to TRBJ2-7; unclear D gene. The CDR3 runs 14 residues. The V gene's germline CDR1 is SGHRS and CDR2 YFSETQ. V was cut by 1 base and J by 3 bases, with 11 bases left in between. CDR3 residues: CASSLSGVNYEQYY. The CDR3 region has the DNA TGCGCCAGCAGCTTGAGTGGGGTCAACTACGAGCAGTACTAC.

The chain uses TRBV7-2 and TRBJ2-2, with D uncertain. Germline CDR1 reads SGHTA; CDR2 reads FQGNSA. The V and J ends lost 5 bases and 8 bases respectively, with 18 bases between them. The CDR3 has 15 amino acids. CDR3 sequence: CASSTEPRARGELFF. The CDR3 DNA follows: TGTGCCAGCAGCACCGAGCCTCGGGCCCGAGGGGAGCTGTTTTTT.

This clonotype was seen at least ten times. This chain uses TRBV7-2 with TRBJ2-7; 9 positions match TRBD1. This CDR3 comprises 14 residues. Germline CDR1 and CDR2: SGHTA and FQGNSA. J was trimmed by 6 bases and V by 5 bases; bases with no gene match: 8. CDR3 in amino acids: CASSRDGTGREQYF. CDR3 DNA: TGTGCCAGCAGCCGAGACGGGACAGGGCGCGAGCAGTACTTC.

The rearrangement links TRBV2 to TRBJ2-3; D possibly corresponds to TRBD2 (5 bases). Trimming stripped 5 bases from V and 5 bases from J, with 11 bases between. The CDR3 has 13 amino acids. Per germline, CDR1 SNHLY and CDR2 FYNNEI. This chain's CDR3 is CASSTNTRDTQYF. CDR3 coding DNA: TGTGCCAGCAGTACTAACACTAGAGATACGCAGTATTTT.

A few counts support this clonotype. The V gene is TRBV6-1, the J gene TRBJ1-1; D is unresolved. CDR3 size: 14 residues. Germline V gene data show CDR1 as MNHNS and CDR2 as SASEGT. V lost 7 bases and J 7 bases, leaving 19 bases between the germline ends. The CDR3 bases are TGTGCCAGCATTTTGAACCTGGCCAACTTTGAAGCTTTCTTT. It codes for CASILNLANFEAFF.

This clonotype was counted only a few times. This chain joins TRBV7-9 and TRBJ2-7; 7 bases line up with TRBD1. The length of the CDR3 is 13 residues. The V and J ends lost 7 bases and 5 bases, in that order; junction bases with no gene match: 8. In germline, CDR1 is SEHNR, CDR2 FQNEAQ (reference sequence). The CDR3 bases are TGTGCCAGCAAGGGGGCGGCTGGCCACGAGCAGTACTTC. Translated: CASKGAAGHEQYF.

This clonotype came up many times. The chain has TRBV20-1 and TRBJ2-7, with 7 bases fitting TRBD1. The V gene's germline CDR1 is DFQATT and CDR2 SNEGSKA (reference sequence). J lost 2 bases, V lost 4 bases, and 8 bases had no gene match. The CDR3 is made up of 14 amino acids. The CDR3: CSANRQGVTYEQYF. In DNA form, the CDR3 reads TGCAGTGCTAACAGGCAGGGGGTCACCTACGAGCAGTACTTC.

The chain joins TRBV7-2 to TRBJ1-6; perhaps TRBD1 as D (6 bases). The germline V and J ends were trimmed by 5 bases and 7 bases, with 15 bases remaining between them. This CDR3 spans 15 amino acids. Germline loops: CDR1 SGHTA, CDR2 FQGNSA. The CDR3 sequence is CASSQEGGTNSPLHF. The CDR3 nucleotides are TGTGCCAGCAGCCAAGAGGGGGGTACCAATTCACCCCTCCACTTT.

This clonotype was recorded a few times. This sequence joins TRBV29-1 and TRBJ2-7, with TRBD2 matching 10 bases. The CDR3 is 14 residues long. CDR1 and CDR2 (germline): SQVTM, ANQGSEA. J gave up 6 bases and V 7 bases, and 12 bases lay outside the gene matches. The CDR3 reads CSAQAGGIQGEQYF. As DNA, the CDR3 is TGCAGCGCCCAAGCGGGGGGGATTCAGGGCGAGCAGTACTTC.

This clonotype was observed a handful of times. The J gene is TRBJ2-7, the V gene TRBV5-6; 8 bases are shared with TRBD2. The junction had 9 bases not matched to a gene; V was cut back by 4 bases and J by 3 bases. This CDR3 contains 15 residues. Germline V CDR1 and CDR2: SGHDT, YYEEEE. The CDR3 is CASSGGLAFIYEQYF. CDR3 in DNA: TGTGCCAGCAGCGGCGGACTAGCTTTCATCTACGAGCAGTACTTC.

This clonotype was counted between two and nine times. The chain combines TRBV9 with TRBJ2-5; D is undetermined. The CDR3 has 14 residues. The V gene's germline CDR1 is SGDLS and CDR2 YYNGEE. Trimming cost V 0 bases and J 4 bases, with 10 bases left between them. The CDR3 nucleotides are TGTGCCAGCAGCGTAGGGGGAAGCCGAGAGACCCAGTACTTC. This encodes CASSVGGSRETQYF.